This T cell receptor beta chain originates from a study of T-cell reconstitution after alpha-beta-depleted transplantation in children. Findings and limits, study-wide: Reports say that about two months after transplant, the alpha-beta T cells came out of several hundred graft clones that had expanded. Newly generated T cells supplied most T-cell counts and diversity one year post-transplant.

V lost 5 bases to trimming and J lost 14 bases, with 14 bases between them. The CDR3 covers 11 residues. CDR1 is LNHDA and CDR2 is SQIVND in the germline V gene (reference sequence). Unique molecular identifiers were used to barcode this TCRbeta library. TCRdb reanalysed the PCR reads using MiXCR and keeps one entry per CDR3 protein. There are about 300,000 distinct CDR3 sequences in the sample; about 7.3% occur only once, and around 9.8% lies in the top ten. Comment on this clonotype: Its matching antigen is unknown.

The sample here was peripheral blood, taken 360 days after TCRalphabeta/CD19-depleted stem cell transplant. This receptor was obtained from a female patient under 10 years old who had a stem cell transplant for Fanconi anemia, so the T cells may come from the graft donor. V gene TRBV19 combines with J gene TRBJ2-3; the D is unclear. In nucleotides, the CDR3 is TGTGCCAGTAGTCTGGGGTTGCGTCTGTATTTT. Encoded protein: CASSLGLRLYF.